The rows below give T cell receptor beta chains drawn from one sample of a study of shared clonotypes between healthy human individuals. Generated by immunoSEQ multiplex PCR, the TCRdb table keeps only in-frame clones and is missing some. This table holds over a million clones, over 95% found once. Sequences were obtained from naive CD4+ T cells sorted from blood. The receptor set was obtained from a man aged 25-45 years in good health. CDR3s leave out the opening cysteine and the closing phenylalanine or tryptophan.

j_call: TRBJ2-2
v_call: TRBV18
cdr3_aa: ASSLPGELF

j_call: TRBJ2-1
v_call: TRBV5-1
cdr3_aa: ASSLAGSSYNEQF

j_call: TRBJ1-5
v_call: TRBV10-3
cdr3_aa: AIRQGRDNQPQH

j_call: TRBJ2-3
v_call: TRBV9
cdr3_aa: ASSVRDSTDTQY

j_call: TRBJ2-7
v_call: TRBV5-6
cdr3_aa: ASSFRGVRSYEQY

j_call: TRBJ2-7
v_call: TRBV18
cdr3_aa: ASSPSPGTSYEQY

j_call: TRBJ1-2
v_call: TRBV29-1
cdr3_aa: SVGGAPEYGYT

j_call: TRBJ2-1
v_call: TRBV28
cdr3_aa: ASLRVSSYNEQF

j_call: TRBJ2-5
v_call: TRBV7-9
cdr3_aa: ASSLRDRQETQY

j_call: TRBJ2-1
v_call: TRBV7-2
cdr3_aa: ASSPRGALLNEQF

j_call: TRBJ2-3
v_call: TRBV7-9
cdr3_aa: ASTRAGGPPDTQY

j_call: TRBJ2-2
v_call: TRBV27
cdr3_aa: ASSLFGVGELF

j_call: TRBJ1-1
v_call: TRBV2
cdr3_aa: ASRDNTEAF

j_call: TRBJ2-5
v_call: TRBV13
cdr3_aa: ASSLGVETQY

j_call: TRBJ2-5
v_call: TRBV5-1
cdr3_aa: ASSLEPPSGRAQTQY

j_call: TRBJ2-1
v_call: TRBV15
cdr3_aa: ATSRDLSGRGNEQF

j_call: TRBJ2-7
v_call: TRBV11-3
cdr3_aa: ASSPGQRYNYEQY

j_call: TRBJ2-3
v_call: TRBV7-8
cdr3_aa: ASSLARAPSTDTQY

j_call: TRBJ2-6
v_call: TRBV7-7
cdr3_aa: AVGGVLYSGANVLT

j_call: TRBJ2-1
v_call: TRBV4-1
cdr3_aa: ASSQDVRLAGFYEQF

j_call: TRBJ2-1
v_call: TRBV5-1
cdr3_aa: ASSLSPGLHSYNEQF

j_call: TRBJ2-1
v_call: TRBV11-3
cdr3_aa: ASSPGLAESYNEQF

j_call: TRBJ2-3
v_call: TRBV20-1
cdr3_aa: SASPIDTQY

j_call: TRBJ2-7
v_call: TRBV29-1
cdr3_aa: SVGNRGAAYEQY

j_call: TRBJ2-7
v_call: TRBV5-1
cdr3_aa: ASSLKVWRQGVGGEQY

j_call: TRBJ2-5
v_call: TRBV7-2
cdr3_aa: ASTSLTGVETQY

j_call: TRBJ2-7
v_call: TRBV10-2
cdr3_aa: ASSETTWGGLSTSYEQY

j_call: TRBJ1-3
v_call: TRBV5-4
cdr3_aa: ASSSPGGVSGNTIY

j_call: TRBJ1-5
v_call: TRBV2
cdr3_aa: ASSLDRRVGQPQH

j_call: TRBJ2-1
v_call: TRBV10-3
cdr3_aa: AIKGSASSYNEQF

j_call: TRBJ1-4
v_call: TRBV6-5
cdr3_aa: ASSYRRVGLNEKLF

j_call: TRBJ1-1
v_call: TRBV2
cdr3_aa: ASTWTVNTEAF

j_call: TRBJ2-3
v_call: TRBV2
cdr3_aa: ASRAGVRADTQY

j_call: TRBJ2-1
v_call: TRBV29-1
cdr3_aa: SVDVRTGEQF

j_call: TRBJ2-3
v_call: TRBV11-3
cdr3_aa: ASSSLRARTSGSTDTQY

j_call: TRBJ2-1
v_call: TRBV18
cdr3_aa: ASSPLPSGSYNEQF

j_call: TRBJ2-1
v_call: TRBV19
cdr3_aa: ASSKTVGISYNEQF

j_call: TRBJ1-5
v_call: TRBV5-1
cdr3_aa: ASSSGPSKGNQPQH

j_call: TRBJ2-5
v_call: TRBV9
cdr3_aa: ASSASESETQY

j_call: TRBJ1-5
v_call: TRBV6-1
cdr3_aa: ASSLGTGGLQPQH

j_call: TRBJ1-3
v_call: TRBV7-8
cdr3_aa: ASSLDRVYSGNTIY

j_call: TRBJ1-1
v_call: TRBV5-1
cdr3_aa: ASSPRDRGRSLNTEAF

j_call: TRBJ1-1
v_call: TRBV6-1
cdr3_aa: ASTLVGGSEAF

j_call: TRBJ2-1
v_call: TRBV7-9
cdr3_aa: ASSLLTKTGKAYNEQF

j_call: TRBJ2-3
v_call: TRBV7-3
cdr3_aa: ASSLSRDFLTDTQY

j_call: TRBJ1-3
v_call: TRBV5-1
cdr3_aa: ASTAGNTIY

j_call: TRBJ2-2
v_call: TRBV29-1
cdr3_aa: SVDRANTGELF

j_call: TRBJ2-1
v_call: TRBV30
cdr3_aa: AWSSSYNEQF

j_call: TRBJ2-7
v_call: TRBV6-5
cdr3_aa: ASSYWTAPHEQY

j_call: TRBJ2-1
v_call: TRBV19
cdr3_aa: ASSTPGTSGNEQF

j_call: TRBJ2-4
v_call: TRBV9
cdr3_aa: ASSPTWAKNIQY

j_call: TRBJ2-7
v_call: TRBV28
cdr3_aa: ASRGGTELYEQY

j_call: TRBJ2-3
v_call: TRBV5-5
cdr3_aa: ASSLDLAFTDTQY

j_call: TRBJ2-7
v_call: TRBV6-5
cdr3_aa: ASSYSGWGSYEQY

j_call: TRBJ2-4
v_call: TRBV28
cdr3_aa: ASTLGAGKNIQY

j_call: TRBJ2-1
v_call: TRBV5-8
cdr3_aa: ASIHRDRLPNEQF

j_call: TRBJ1-2
v_call: TRBV30
cdr3_aa: AWRGFVYT

j_call: TRBJ2-1
v_call: TRBV18
cdr3_aa: ASSPGTSGKGVYNEQF

j_call: TRBJ2-2
v_call: TRBV10-3
cdr3_aa: AISAVVVPGELF